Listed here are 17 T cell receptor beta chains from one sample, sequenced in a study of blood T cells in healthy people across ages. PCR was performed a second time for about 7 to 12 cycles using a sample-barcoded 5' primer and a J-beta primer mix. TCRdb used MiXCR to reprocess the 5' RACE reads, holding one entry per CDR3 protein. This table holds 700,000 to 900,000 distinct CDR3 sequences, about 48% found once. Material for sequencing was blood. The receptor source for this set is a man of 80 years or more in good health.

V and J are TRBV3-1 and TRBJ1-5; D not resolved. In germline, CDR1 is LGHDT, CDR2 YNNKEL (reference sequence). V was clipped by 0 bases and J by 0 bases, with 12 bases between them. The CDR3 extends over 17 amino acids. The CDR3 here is CASSQEGFGYSNQPQHF. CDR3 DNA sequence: TGTGCCAGCAGCCAAGAAGGATTCGGTTATAGCAATCAGCCCCAGCATTTT.

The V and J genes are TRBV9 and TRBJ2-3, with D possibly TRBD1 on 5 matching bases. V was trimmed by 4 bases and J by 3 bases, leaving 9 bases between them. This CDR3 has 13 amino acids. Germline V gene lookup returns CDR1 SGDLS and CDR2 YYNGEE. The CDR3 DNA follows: TGTGCCAGCAGCTTCAGACAGACAGATACGCAGTATTTT. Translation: CASSFRQTDTQYF.

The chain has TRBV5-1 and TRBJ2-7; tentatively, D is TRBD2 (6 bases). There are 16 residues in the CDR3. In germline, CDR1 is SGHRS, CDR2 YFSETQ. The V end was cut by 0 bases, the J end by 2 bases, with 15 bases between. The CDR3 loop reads CASSLVGGSLTYEQYF. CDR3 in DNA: TGCGCCAGCAGCTTGGTCGGGGGATCTCTAACCTACGAGCAGTACTTC.

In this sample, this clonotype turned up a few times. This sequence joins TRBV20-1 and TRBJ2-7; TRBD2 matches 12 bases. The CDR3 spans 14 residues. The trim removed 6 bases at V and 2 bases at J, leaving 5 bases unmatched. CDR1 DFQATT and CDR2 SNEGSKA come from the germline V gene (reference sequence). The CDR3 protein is CSATLAGGPYEQYF. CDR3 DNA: TGCAGTGCGACCCTAGCGGGAGGGCCCTACGAGCAGTACTTC.

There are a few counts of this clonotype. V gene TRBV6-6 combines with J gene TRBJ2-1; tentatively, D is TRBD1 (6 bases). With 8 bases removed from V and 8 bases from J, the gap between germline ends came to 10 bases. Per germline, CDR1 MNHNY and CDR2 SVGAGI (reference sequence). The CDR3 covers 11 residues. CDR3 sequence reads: CASGKGDEQFF. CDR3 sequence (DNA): TGTGCCAGCGGCAAGGGGGATGAGCAGTTCTTC.

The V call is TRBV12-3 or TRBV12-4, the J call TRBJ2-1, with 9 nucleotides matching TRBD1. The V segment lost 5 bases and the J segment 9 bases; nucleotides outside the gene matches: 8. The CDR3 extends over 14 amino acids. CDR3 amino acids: CASSPDRGSGEQFF. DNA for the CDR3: TGTGCCAGCAGTCCGGACAGGGGTTCGGGTGAGCAGTTCTTC.

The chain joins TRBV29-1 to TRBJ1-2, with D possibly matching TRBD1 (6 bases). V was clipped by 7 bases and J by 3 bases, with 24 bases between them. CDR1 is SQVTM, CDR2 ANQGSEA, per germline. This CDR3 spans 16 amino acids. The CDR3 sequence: CSAEGGQPQGHYGYTF. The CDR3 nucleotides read TGCAGCGCCGAAGGAGGACAGCCCCAGGGCCACTATGGCTACACCTTC.

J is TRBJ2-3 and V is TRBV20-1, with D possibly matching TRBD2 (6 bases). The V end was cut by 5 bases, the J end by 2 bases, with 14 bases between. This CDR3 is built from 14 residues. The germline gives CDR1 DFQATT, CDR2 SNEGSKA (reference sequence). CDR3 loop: CSAPRGSITDTQYF. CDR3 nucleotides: TGCAGTGCTCCCCGGGGGTCAATCACAGATACGCAGTATTTT.

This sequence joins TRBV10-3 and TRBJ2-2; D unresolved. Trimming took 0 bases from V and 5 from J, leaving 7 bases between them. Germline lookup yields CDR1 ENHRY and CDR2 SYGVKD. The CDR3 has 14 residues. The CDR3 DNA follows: TGTGCCATCAGTGAGTCGACCACTACCGGGGAGCTGTTTTTT. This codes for CAISESTTTGELFF.

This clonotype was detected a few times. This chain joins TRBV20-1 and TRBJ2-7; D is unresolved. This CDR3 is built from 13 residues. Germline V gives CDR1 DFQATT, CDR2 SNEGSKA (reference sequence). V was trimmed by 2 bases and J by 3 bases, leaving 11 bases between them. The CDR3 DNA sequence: TGCAGTGCTAGACCCCGTTCCCGCTACGAGCAGTACTTC. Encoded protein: CSARPRSRYEQYF.

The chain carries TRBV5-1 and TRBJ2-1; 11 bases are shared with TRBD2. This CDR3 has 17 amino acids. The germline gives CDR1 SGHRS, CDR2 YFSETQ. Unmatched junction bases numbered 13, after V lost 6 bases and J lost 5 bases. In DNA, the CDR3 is TGCGCCAGCAAAGGCGGTGGTCCGGGACTAGCGGACAATGAGCAGTTCTTC. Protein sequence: CASKGGGPGLADNEQFF.

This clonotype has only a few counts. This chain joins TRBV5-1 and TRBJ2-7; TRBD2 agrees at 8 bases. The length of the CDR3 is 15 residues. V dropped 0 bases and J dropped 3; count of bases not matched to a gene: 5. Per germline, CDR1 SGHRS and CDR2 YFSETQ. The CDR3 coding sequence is TGCGCCAGCAGCTTGGAAACTAGCGGTATCTACGAGCAGTACTTC. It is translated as CASSLETSGIYEQYF.

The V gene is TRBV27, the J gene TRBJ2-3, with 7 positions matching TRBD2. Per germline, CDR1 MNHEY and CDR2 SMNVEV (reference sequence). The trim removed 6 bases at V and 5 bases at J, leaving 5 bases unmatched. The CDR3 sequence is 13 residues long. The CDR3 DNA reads TGTGCCAGCAGGGGGGGGTTGGGAGATACGCAGTATTTT. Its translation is CASRGGLGDTQYF.

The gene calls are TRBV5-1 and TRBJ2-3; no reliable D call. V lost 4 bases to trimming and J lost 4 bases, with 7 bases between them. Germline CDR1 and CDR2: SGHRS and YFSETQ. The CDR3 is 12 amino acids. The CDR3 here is CASSHPPDTQYF. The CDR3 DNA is TGCGCCAGCAGCCACCCCCCAGATACGCAGTATTTT.

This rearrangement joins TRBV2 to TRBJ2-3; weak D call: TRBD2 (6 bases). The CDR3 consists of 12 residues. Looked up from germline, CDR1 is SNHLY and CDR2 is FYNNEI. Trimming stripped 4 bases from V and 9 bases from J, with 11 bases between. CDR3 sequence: CASSVWGETQYF. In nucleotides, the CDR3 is TGTGCCAGCAGTGTTTGGGGGGAGACGCAGTATTTT.

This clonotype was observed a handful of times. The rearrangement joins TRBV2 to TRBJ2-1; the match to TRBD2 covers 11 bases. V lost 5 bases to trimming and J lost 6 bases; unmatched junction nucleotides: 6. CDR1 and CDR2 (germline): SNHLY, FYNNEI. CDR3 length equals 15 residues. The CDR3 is CASSPTSGRVNEQFF. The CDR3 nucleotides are TGTGCCAGCAGTCCCACTAGCGGGAGAGTCAATGAGCAGTTCTTC.

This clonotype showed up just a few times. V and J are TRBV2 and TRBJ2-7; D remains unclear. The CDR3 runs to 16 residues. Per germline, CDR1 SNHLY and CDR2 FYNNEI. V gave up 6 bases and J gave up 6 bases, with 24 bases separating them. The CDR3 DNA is TGTGCCAGCAGGATGGCCCGACCGGGCGCTCTTTCCGAGCAGTACTTC. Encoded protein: CASRMARPGALSEQYF.